Listed here is a single T cell receptor beta chain. Antigen specificity is unknown. Donors had no recently reported acute infections or vaccinations and were HIV-negative. The data derive from a study of shared clonotypes between healthy human individuals. Study-level results: With several donors compared, around 5.4% of naive CD4 clonotypes were shared. How much donors shared clonotypes was expected to be affected by sequencing depth. Generation probability values for non-shared clonotypes were lower than those for clonotypes shared by all four donors.

TCRdb's copy holds only in-frame clones and misses some; the assay was immunoSEQ multiplex PCR. The sample records 550,000 to 700,000 clones, roughly 73% being singletons. This CDR3 comprises 15 residues. The germline gives CDR1 SGDLS, CDR2 YYNGEE. The ends lost 3 bases at V and 3 bases at J; junction bases unmatched: 7. The sequenced material came from memory CD4+ T cells sorted from blood. Subset noted: CD45RA-negative fraction. The rearrangement joins TRBV9 to TRBJ2-3, with TRBD2 identical over 7 bases. The source of this sequence is a woman under 40 in good health. The CDR3 loop reads CASSGVGGRTDTQYF. CDR3 DNA sequence: TGTGCCAGCAGCGGCGTGGGGGGGAGGACAGATACGCAGTATTTT.